The 29 T cell receptor beta chains presented below share a single source sample, sequenced in a study of blood T cell repertoires in COVID-19. This table comes from immunoSEQ multiplex PCR, and its TCRdb copy is limited to in-frame clones, with some not included. The repertoire holds about 74,000 clones, with just under 85% as singletons. Sequenced input: peripheral blood. These receptors were collected from a man in his 70s with acute or convalescent COVID-19.

The V call is TRBV29-1, the J call TRBJ2-2; D is undetermined. The V end lost 7 bases, the J end lost 6 bases, and 9 bases lay between the germline ends. Germline loops: CDR1 SQVTM, CDR2 ANQGSEA. The CDR3 contains 11 residues. CDR3 bases: TGCAGCGGACGGGTTTCCGGGGAGCTGTTTTTT. It specifies CSGRVSGELFF.

V gene TRBV24-1 combines with J gene TRBJ2-1, with TRBD1 identical over 9 bases. Germline V gives CDR1 KGHDR, CDR2 SFDVKD. J gave up 6 bases and V 4 bases, and 12 bases lay outside the gene matches. This CDR3 comprises 17 residues. This CDR3 is CATSDARGQGRGNEQFF. The CDR3 DNA reads as TGTGCCACCAGTGACGCTCGAGGACAGGGGCGAGGCAATGAGCAGTTCTTC.

There are a few counts of this clone. This chain joins TRBV25-1 and TRBJ1-6, with 7 bases lining up with TRBD1. Unmatched junction bases numbered 3, after V lost 7 bases and J lost 3 bases. The CDR3 loop spans 14 amino acids. Germline V lookup: CDR1 MGHDK, CDR2 SYGVNS. The CDR3 DNA follows: TGTGCCAGCACGAGGGACAGCTATAATTCACCCCTCCACTTT. It yields the protein CASTRDSYNSPLHF.

The sample holds one count of this clone. The J gene is TRBJ1-1, the V gene TRBV29-1, with 8 bases matching TRBD1. Germline V lookup: CDR1 SQVTM, CDR2 ANQGSEA. CDR3 length: 11 residues. The V segment lost 6 bases and the J segment 6 bases; nucleotides outside the gene matches: 3. For the CDR3, the DNA is TGCAGCGTCCACAGGGGGGCTGAAGCTTTCTTT. It is translated as CSVHRGAEAFF. The whole variable domain, remainder taken from reference TRBV29-1 and TRBJ1-1, is SAVISQKPSRDICQRGTSLTIQCQVDSQVTMMFWYRQQPGQSLTLIATANQGSEATYESGFVIDKFPISRPNLTFSTLTVSNMSPEDSSIYLCSVHRGAEAFFGQGTRLTVV.

V is TRBV18 and J is TRBJ1-1, with D maybe TRBD1 (5 bases). The CDR3 length is 16 residues. The germline V gene has CDR1 KGHSH and CDR2 LQKENI. The V end was cut by 2 bases, the J end by 5 bases, with 18 bases between. CDR3 amino acids: CASSPVVRGTGTEAFF. CDR3 in DNA: TGTGCCAGCTCACCAGTCGTACGGGGGACGGGTACTGAAGCTTTCTTT.

The chain carries TRBV11-2 and TRBJ2-2; 11 bases map to TRBD2. Looked up from germline, CDR1 is SGHAT and CDR2 is FQNNGV. The V gene end was trimmed by 5 bases and the J gene end by 7 bases; junction bases not matched to a gene: 3. The CDR3 contains 14 residues. The CDR3, as DNA: TGTGCCAGCAGCCCTAGCGGGGGGCTCGGGGAGCTGTTTTTT. Translated, it gives CASSPSGGLGELFF. The entire variable domain, with the rest obtained from reference TRBV11-2 and TRBJ2-2, is as follows: EAGVAQSPRYKIIEKRQSVAFWCNPISGHATLYWYQQILGQGPKLLIQFQNNGVVDDSQLPKDRFSAERLKGVDSTLKIQPAKLEDSAVYLCASSPSGGLGELFFGEGSRLTVL.

The chain links TRBV5-1 to TRBJ1-2; TRBD1 agrees at 8 bases. The CDR3 is 14 residues long. The V and J ends lost 0 bases and 8 bases, in that order; junction bases with no gene match: 6. The V gene's germline CDR1 is SGHRS and CDR2 YFSETQ. In DNA, the CDR3 is TGCGCCAGCAGCTTGGTCGGGCAGGGGGCCGGCTACACCTTC. The encoded protein is CASSLVGQGAGYTF.

The chain has TRBV7-2 and TRBJ2-3; D may be TRBD1 (6 bases). The V gene lost 4 bases and the J gene lost 4 bases, with 15 bases spanning the gap. The CDR3 is made up of 15 amino acids. Per the germline V gene, CDR1 is SGHTA and CDR2 is FQGNSA. This CDR3 reads CASSSQWGRADTQYF. The CDR3 DNA follows: TGTGCCAGCAGCTCCCAGTGGGGGCGCGCAGATACGCAGTATTTT. The full variable domain, completed using reference TRBV7-2 and TRBJ2-3, is GAGVSQSPSNKVTEKGKDVELRCDPISGHTALYWYRQSLGQGLEFLIYFQGNSAPDKSGLPSDRFSAERTGGSVSTLTIQRTQQEDSAVYLCASSSQWGRADTQYFGPGTRLTVL.

V is TRBV29-1 and J is TRBJ1-1; weak D call: TRBD1 (5 bases). The CDR3 runs 13 residues. Trimming left V 2 bases short and J 11 bases short, with 18 bases between. Germline CDR1 is SQVTM and CDR2 is ANQGSEA. The chain's CDR3 is CSVEPQGIVGAFF. In nucleotides, the CDR3 is TGCAGCGTTGAACCGCAGGGTATAGTTGGGGCTTTCTTT. Full variable domain (outside the CDR3, taken from reference TRBV29-1 and TRBJ1-1): SAVISQKPSRDICQRGTSLTIQCQVDSQVTMMFWYRQQPGQSLTLIATANQGSEATYESGFVIDKFPISRPNLTFSTLTVSNMSPEDSSIYLCSVEPQGIVGAFFGQGTRLTVV.

The V and J genes are TRBV7-9 and TRBJ2-1; TRBD2 agrees at 11 bases. V was clipped by 1 base and J by 9 bases; unmatched bases: 8. This CDR3 has 16 amino acids. CDR1 is SEHNR, CDR2 FQNEAQ, per germline (reference sequence). CDR3 bases: TGTGCCAGCAGCTTAGGGAGTAGCGGGAGGGCCTTTGAGCAGTTCTTC. Translated: CASSLGSSGRAFEQFF.

J is TRBJ1-6 and V is TRBV5-4; D ambiguous. Germline loops: CDR1 SGHNT, CDR2 YYREEE (reference sequence). CDR3 length: 14 amino acids. Trimming shortened V by 5 bases and J by 10 bases, and 16 bases separated the two germline ends. The CDR3: CASRAGRLGSPLHF. The CDR3 region has the DNA TGTGCCAGCAGGGCCGGGAGATTGGGATCACCCCTCCACTTT.

This chain uses TRBV10-2 with TRBJ2-7; 10 nucleotides match TRBD2. J lost 6 bases, V lost 7 bases, and 9 bases had no gene match. The CDR3 has 14 residues. CDR1 and CDR2 (germline): WSHSY, SAAADI. CDR3 sequence (DNA): TGCGCCAGCACATCAGCGGGAGGGCGTGGCGAGCAGTACTTC. Amino acid sequence: CASTSAGGRGEQYF.

The genes are TRBV19 and TRBJ2-5, with 9 bases matching TRBD1. CDR1 LNHDA and CDR2 SQIVND come from the germline V gene (reference sequence). Germline trimming cut 1 base from V and 1 base from J; bases unmatched to any gene: 10. The CDR3 is made up of 18 amino acids. The CDR3 region is CASSIVQGDRESQETQYF. The CDR3 nucleotides are TGTGCCAGTAGTATAGTACAGGGGGACAGGGAAAGCCAAGAGACCCAGTACTTC.

This clone was seen a few times. This chain uses TRBV2 with TRBJ1-4; 9 nucleotides agree with TRBD1. The length of the CDR3 is 15 residues. Germline assignment: CDR1 SNHLY and CDR2 FYNNEI. With V trimmed by 1 base and J by 8 bases, 5 bases remained unmatched. The CDR3 sequence is CASSEEGQGAEKLFF. For the CDR3, the DNA is TGTGCCAGCAGTGAAGAGGGACAGGGAGCGGAAAAACTGTTTTTT.

The rearrangement links TRBV6-7 to TRBJ2-7, with 8 bases fitting TRBD2. TRBV6-7 belongs to the ORF category, with a function that is uncertain. J gave up 2 bases and V 6 bases, and 12 bases lay outside the gene matches. CDR3 length equals 16 residues. CDR3 DNA: TGTGCCAGCAGCCCCAGCCGGGGGGGGGAAGCCTACGAGCAGTACTTC. The encoded protein is CASSPSRGGEAYEQYF.

This clone was detected only a few times. This chain uses TRBV19 with TRBJ2-7; 10 bases align to TRBD1. The CDR3 is 14 amino acids. Germline V gene sequence: CDR1 LNHDA, CDR2 SQIVND (reference sequence). The V segment lost 5 bases and the J segment 4 bases; nucleotides outside the gene matches: 5. The CDR3 is CASSPWTGGYEQYF. For the CDR3, the DNA is TGTGCCAGTAGTCCCTGGACAGGGGGATACGAGCAGTACTTC.

The CDR3 DNA follows: TGTGCCAGCAGCTCAGCCGCGGGGGGCAATTCACCCCTCCACTTT. It is translated as CASSSAAGGNSPLHF. The J gene is TRBJ1-6, the V gene TRBV11-1; possible D gene TRBD1, 6 bases. The germline V and J ends were trimmed by 4 bases and 7 bases, with 14 bases remaining between them. CDR3 length: 15 amino acids. The germline CDR1 and CDR2 sequences are SGHAT and FQDESV (reference sequence).

The J gene is TRBJ1-1, the V gene TRBV5-5; TRBD1 aligns across 9 bases. Germline CDR1 is SGHKS and CDR2 is YYEKEE (reference sequence). The CDR3 contains 16 residues. With 4 bases clipped from V and 5 bases from J, the junction kept 12 bases outside the gene matches. CDR3 in DNA: TGTGCCAGCAGCCAACTGCCAGGGACAGGGACGACTGAAGCTTTCTTT. It codes for CASSQLPGTGTTEAFF.

This sequence joins TRBV28 and TRBJ1-5, with D possibly matching TRBD1 (6 bases). CDR1 and CDR2 from the germline V gene are MDHEN and SYDVKM. The CDR3 spans 13 residues. V lost 6 bases, J lost 6 bases, and 12 bases lay in between. Here the CDR3 DNA reads TGTGCCAGCAGGGGACAACCTGGTCAGCCCCAGCATTTT. It encodes CASRGQPGQPQHF. Together with reference TRBV28 and TRBJ1-5, the CDR3 gives the full variable domain: DVKVTQSSRYLVKRTGEKVFLECVQDMDHENMFWYRQDPGLGLRLIYFSYDVKMKEKGDIPEGYSVSREKKERFSLILESASTNQTSMYLCASRGQPGQPQHFGDGTRLSIL.

The chain combines TRBV7-2 with TRBJ2-2; D ambiguous. Per germline, CDR1 SGHTA and CDR2 FQGNSA. The CDR3 extends over 13 amino acids. Trimming removed 6 bases from V and 7 bases from J, with 12 bases in between. CDR3 sequence reads: CASRPFEFGELFF. The DNA for the CDR3 is TGTGCCAGCAGACCTTTTGAGTTCGGGGAGCTGTTTTTT.

The genes are TRBV2 and TRBJ1-4; TRBD1 matches at 9 bases. CDR3 length equals 14 residues. The junction had 2 bases not matched to a gene; V was cut back by 6 bases and J by 3 bases. From germline, CDR1 is SNHLY and CDR2 FYNNEI. CDR3 sequence reads: CASRQGAANEKLFF. CDR3 nucleotides: TGTGCCAGCAGACAGGGGGCGGCTAATGAAAAACTGTTTTTT. Full variable domain (outside the CDR3, taken from reference TRBV2 and TRBJ1-4): EPEVTQTPSHQVTQMGQEVILRCVPISNHLYFYWYRQILGQKVEFLVSFYNNEISEKSEIFDDQFSVERPDGSNFTLKIRSTKLEDSAMYFCASRQGAANEKLFFGSGTQLSVL.

The chain is built from TRBV28 and TRBJ2-5; D is possibly TRBD1 (8 bases). Germline V gene sequence: CDR1 MDHEN, CDR2 SYDVKM. V gave up 7 bases and J gave up 2 bases, with 20 bases separating them. The CDR3 spans 16 residues. The CDR3 nucleotides read TGTGCCAGCACTGAGGGACTAACAGGGGGACAAGAGACCCAGTACTTC. Its protein is CASTEGLTGGQETQYF.

This chain links TRBV5-6 with TRBJ1-5; unclear D gene. Trimming left V 0 bases short and J 0 bases short, with 7 bases between. CDR1 is SGHDT, CDR2 YYEEEE, per germline. CDR3 size: 15 residues. CDR3: CASSLGLYSNQPQHF. CDR3 coding DNA: TGTGCCAGCAGCTTGGGGCTTTATAGCAATCAGCCCCAGCATTTT. Together with reference TRBV5-6 and TRBJ1-5, the CDR3 gives the full variable domain: DAGVTQSPTHLIKTRGQQVTLRCSPKSGHDTVSWYQQALGQGPQFIFQYYEEEERQRGNFPDRFSGHQFPNYSSELNVNALLLGDSALYLCASSLGLYSNQPQHFGDGTRLSIL.

The rearrangement links TRBV10-1 to TRBJ2-1; TRBD1 matches at 7 bases. The CDR3 consists of 13 residues. Unmatched junction bases numbered 7, after V lost 6 bases and J lost 8 bases. The germline V gene encodes CDR1 WNHNN and CDR2 SYGVQD (reference sequence). The CDR3 nucleotides read TGCGCCAGCAGCCCCGGGACAGAACATGAGCAGTTCTTC. This encodes CASSPGTEHEQFF.

The rearrangement joins TRBV7-2 to TRBJ2-7; possibly TRBD1 for D (6 bases). The V gene's germline CDR1 is SGHTA and CDR2 FQGNSA. This CDR3 has 13 amino acids. V was pared by 1 base and J by 3 bases, with 7 bases between. The CDR3 is CASSLGQDYEQYF. In DNA form, the CDR3 reads TGTGCCAGCAGCTTAGGACAGGACTACGAGCAGTACTTC.

The chain couples TRBV5-1 to TRBJ2-1; 9 positions match TRBD2. This CDR3 spans 16 amino acids. CDR1 and CDR2 from the germline V gene are SGHRS and YFSETQ. J lost 9 bases, V lost 0 bases, and 10 bases had no gene match. The DNA for the CDR3 is TGCGCCAGCAGCTTGGGGGCTAGCGGGAAGTTTGGTGAGCAGTTCTTC. Translating it yields CASSLGASGKFGEQFF. Full variable domain (outside the CDR3, taken from reference TRBV5-1 and TRBJ2-1): KAGVTQTPRYLIKTRGQQVTLSCSPISGHRSVSWYQQTPGQGLQFLFEYFSETQRNKGNFPGRFSGRQFSNSRSEMNVSTLELGDSALYLCASSLGASGKFGEQFFGPGTRLTVL.

The chain has TRBV3-1 (or the pseudogene TRBV3-2) and TRBJ2-7; 7 nucleotides line up with TRBD1. The CDR3 sequence is 14 residues long. The V gene's germline CDR1 is LGHDT and CDR2 YNNKEL (reference sequence). V gave up 1 base and J gave up 2 bases; unmatched junction bases: 2. The CDR3 is CASSQVTGAYEQYF. The CDR3 DNA is TGTGCCAGCAGCCAAGTAACAGGGGCCTACGAGCAGTACTTC.

The CDR3 is CATSKAGVETQYF. CDR3 coding DNA: TGTGCCACGAGTAAAGCGGGAGTGGAGACCCAGTACTTC. The chain recombines TRBV2 with TRBJ2-5, with 8 bases fitting TRBD2. The V gene end was trimmed by 10 bases and the J gene end by 5 bases; junction bases not matched to a gene: 9. CDR3 length: 13 residues. The germline CDR1 and CDR2 sequences are SNHLY and FYNNEI.

The rearrangement joins TRBV7-9 to TRBJ2-5; possibly TRBD2 for D (6 bases). Germline values: CDR1 SEHNR, CDR2 FQNEAQ (reference sequence). V dropped 0 bases and J dropped 1 base, with 9 bases sitting between them. The length of the CDR3 is 15 residues. The CDR3 DNA sequence: TGTGCCAGCAGCTTAGCCCTGGGGGGCCAAGAGACCCAGTACTTC. Its protein is CASSLALGGQETQYF.